This T cell receptor (beta chain) appears in the sequencing data of a study of blood T cell repertoires in COVID-19. CDR3 size: 13 residues. J lost 7 bases, V lost 3 bases, and 4 bases had no gene match. Profiling relied on immunoSEQ multiplex PCR, and the TCRdb table lists in-frame clones only, not all of them. The table records more than 85,000 clones, approximately 84% of them present only once. This receptor was obtained from a man aged 35-49 years with active or convalescent COVID-19. Sequenced material: peripheral blood. The chain links TRBV23-1 to TRBJ1-2; 8 bases fit TRBD1. TRBV23-1 is classed as an ORF, of uncertain function. In DNA form, the CDR3 reads TGCGCCAGCAGTCATCCCGACAGGGGTGGCTACACCTTC. Encoded protein: CASSHPDRGGYTF.